The text below deals with one TCR beta chain. Produced via immunoSEQ multiplex PCR; TCRdb's table is partial and in-frame only. The sample contains a few hundred thousand clones, around 90% of which appear only once. The sample originates from a study of blood T cell repertoires in COVID-19. The CDR3 loop spans 21 amino acids. Germline values: CDR1 MGHRA, CDR2 YSYEKL. V shed 1 base and J 0 bases; nucleotides not matched to a gene: 17. Adults between about 18 and 89 years of age took part from 20 to 25 US areas. The receptor comes from a human donor in a cohort exposed to, infected with or recovered from COVID-19 (not recorded which). The donor label of this sample is uncertain. The chain couples TRBV4-1 to TRBJ1-1; TRBD1 agrees at 10 bases. Input material: PBMCs or T cells enriched from blood (not recorded which). DNA for the CDR3: TGCGCCAGCAGCCAAGTAGTTACAGGCTCCGGGACAGGGGTCATGAACACTGAAGCTTTCTTT. Translation gives CASSQVVTGSGTGVMNTEAFF.